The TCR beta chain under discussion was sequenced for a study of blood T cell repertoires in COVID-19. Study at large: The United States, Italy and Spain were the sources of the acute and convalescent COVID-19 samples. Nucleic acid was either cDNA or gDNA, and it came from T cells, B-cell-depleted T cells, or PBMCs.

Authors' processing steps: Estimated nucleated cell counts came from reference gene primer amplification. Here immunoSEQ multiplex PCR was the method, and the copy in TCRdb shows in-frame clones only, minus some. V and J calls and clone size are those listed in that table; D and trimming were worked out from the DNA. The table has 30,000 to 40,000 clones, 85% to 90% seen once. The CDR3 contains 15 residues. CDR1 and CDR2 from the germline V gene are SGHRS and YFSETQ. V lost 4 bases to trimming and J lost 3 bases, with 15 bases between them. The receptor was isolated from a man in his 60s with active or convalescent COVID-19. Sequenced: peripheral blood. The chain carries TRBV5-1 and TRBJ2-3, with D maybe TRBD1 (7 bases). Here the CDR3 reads CASSPFRGVTDTQYF. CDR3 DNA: TGCGCCAGCAGCCCTTTCAGGGGGGTTACAGATACGCAGTATTTT. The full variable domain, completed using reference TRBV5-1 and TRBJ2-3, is KAGVTQTPRYLIKTRGQQVTLSCSPISGHRSVSWYQQTPGQGLQFLFEYFSETQRNKGNFPGRFSGRQFSNSRSEMNVSTLELGDSALYLCASSPFRGVTDTQYFGPGTRLTVL.